At least ten counts were recorded for the clone carrying this TCR beta chain. Its matching antigen is unknown. This sample is part of a study of T cells in Graves' hyperthyroidism and ophthalmopathy. Findings of the study overall: Also found in blood were most expanded thyroid clonotypes above 0.001. The authors' 13 V-J model separated ophthalmopathy from stable hyperthyroidism.

Together with thyroid ultrasound, orbital computed tomography, serum thyroxine and TRAb, clinical symptoms were used for diagnoses. TCR beta CDR3 regions were amplified from RNA transcripts. The HTBI primer set drove a first-round RT-PCR of the TCR CDR3. From the multiplex PCR reads, TCRdb called clonotypes with MiXCR, one entry per CDR3 protein. The data contain roughly 510,000 distinct CDR3 sequences, over 45% of them singletons. Per germline, CDR1 SNHLY and CDR2 FYNNEI. The length of the CDR3 is 14 residues. Trimming removed 5 bases from V and 5 bases from J; junction bases left unmatched: 8. The chain combines TRBV2 with TRBJ2-5; 7 positions agree with TRBD1. This TCR was recovered from an adult woman with Graves' disease, either hyperthyroidism or ophthalmopathy (not recorded which). The material sequenced was peripheral blood or thyroid tissue (not recorded which). CDR3: CASSTQGIGETQYF. In DNA, the CDR3 is TGTGCCAGCAGTACACAGGGGATCGGGGAGACCCAGTACTTC.